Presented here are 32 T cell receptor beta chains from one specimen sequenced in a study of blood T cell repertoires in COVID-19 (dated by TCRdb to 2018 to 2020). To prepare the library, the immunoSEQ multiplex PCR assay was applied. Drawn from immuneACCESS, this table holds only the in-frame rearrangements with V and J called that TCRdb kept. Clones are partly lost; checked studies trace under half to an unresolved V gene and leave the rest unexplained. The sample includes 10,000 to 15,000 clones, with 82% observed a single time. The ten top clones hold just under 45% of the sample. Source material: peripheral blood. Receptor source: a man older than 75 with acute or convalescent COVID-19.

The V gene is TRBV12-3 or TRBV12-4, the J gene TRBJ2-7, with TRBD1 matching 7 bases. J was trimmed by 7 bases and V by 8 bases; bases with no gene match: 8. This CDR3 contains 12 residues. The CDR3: CASGPGGWEQYF. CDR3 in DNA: TGTGCCAGCGGTCCAGGGGGATGGGAGCAGTACTTC.

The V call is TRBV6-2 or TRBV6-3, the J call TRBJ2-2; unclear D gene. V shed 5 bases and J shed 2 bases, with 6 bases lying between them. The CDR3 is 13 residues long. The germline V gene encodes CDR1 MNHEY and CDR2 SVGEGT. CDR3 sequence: CASSVYNTGELFF. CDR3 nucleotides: TGTGCCAGCAGTGTCTACAACACCGGGGAGCTGTTTTTT.

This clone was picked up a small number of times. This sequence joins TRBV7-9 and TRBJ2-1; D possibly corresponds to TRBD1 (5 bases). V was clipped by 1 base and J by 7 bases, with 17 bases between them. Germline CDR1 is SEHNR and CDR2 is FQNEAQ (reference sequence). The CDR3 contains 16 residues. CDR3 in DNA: TGTGCCAGCAGCTTAGAGGGGATCAGGCTTAGTAATGAGCAGTTCTTC. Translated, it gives CASSLEGIRLSNEQFF.

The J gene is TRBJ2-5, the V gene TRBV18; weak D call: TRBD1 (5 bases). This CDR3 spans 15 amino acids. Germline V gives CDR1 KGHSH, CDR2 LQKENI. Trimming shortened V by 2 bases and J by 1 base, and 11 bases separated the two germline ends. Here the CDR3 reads CASSPWGSAQETQYF. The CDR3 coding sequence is TGTGCCAGCTCACCATGGGGCTCGGCCCAAGAGACCCAGTACTTC.

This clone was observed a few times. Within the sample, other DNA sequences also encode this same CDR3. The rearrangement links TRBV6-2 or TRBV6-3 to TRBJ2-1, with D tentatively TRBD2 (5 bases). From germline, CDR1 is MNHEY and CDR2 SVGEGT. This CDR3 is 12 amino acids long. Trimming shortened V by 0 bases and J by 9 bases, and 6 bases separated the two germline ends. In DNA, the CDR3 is TGTGCCAGCAGTTACTCTCGGGGTGAGCAGTTCTTC. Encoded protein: CASSYSRGEQFF.

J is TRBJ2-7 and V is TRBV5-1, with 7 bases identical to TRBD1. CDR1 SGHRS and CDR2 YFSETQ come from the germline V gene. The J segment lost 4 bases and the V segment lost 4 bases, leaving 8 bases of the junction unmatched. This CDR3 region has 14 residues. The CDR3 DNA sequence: TGCGCCAGCAGCCTCGGACAGGAATATTACGAGCAGTACTTC. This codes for CASSLGQEYYEQYF.

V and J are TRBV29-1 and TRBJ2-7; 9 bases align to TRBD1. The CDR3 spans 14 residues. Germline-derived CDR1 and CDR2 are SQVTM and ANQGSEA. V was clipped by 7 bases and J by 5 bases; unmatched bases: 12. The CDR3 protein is CSALARTGANEQYF. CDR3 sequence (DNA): TGCAGCGCCTTAGCCCGGACAGGGGCCAACGAGCAGTACTTC.

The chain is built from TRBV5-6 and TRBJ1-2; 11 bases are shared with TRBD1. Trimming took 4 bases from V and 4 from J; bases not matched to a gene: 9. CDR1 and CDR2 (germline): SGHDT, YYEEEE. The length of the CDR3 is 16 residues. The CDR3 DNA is TGTGCCAGCAGCCGGTGGACAGGGGGCATGGGCTATGGCTACACCTTC. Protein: CASSRWTGGMGYGYTF. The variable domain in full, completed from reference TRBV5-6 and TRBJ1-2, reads DAGVTQSPTHLIKTRGQQVTLRCSPKSGHDTVSWYQQALGQGPQFIFQYYEEEERQRGNFPDRFSGHQFPNYSSELNVNALLLGDSALYLCASSRWTGGMGYGYTFGSGTRLTVV.

CDR3 sequence reads: CATTTDLSQGLAATGELFF. DNA of the CDR3: TGTGCCACCACCACCGACCTGAGCCAGGGTCTGGCGGCAACCGGGGAGCTGTTTTTT. This chain connects TRBV24-1 to TRBJ2-2; D possibly corresponds to TRBD1 (5 bases). V dropped 8 bases and J dropped 5 bases, with 29 bases sitting between them. The CDR3 totals 19 residues. Germline loops: CDR1 KGHDR, CDR2 SFDVKD.

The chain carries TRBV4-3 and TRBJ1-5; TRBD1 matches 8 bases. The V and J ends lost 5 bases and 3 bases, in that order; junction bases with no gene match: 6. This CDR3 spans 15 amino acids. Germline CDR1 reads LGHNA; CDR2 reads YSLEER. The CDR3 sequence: CASSFHRGNNQPQHF. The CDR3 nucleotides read TGCGCCAGCAGCTTCCACAGGGGGAACAATCAGCCCCAGCATTTT.

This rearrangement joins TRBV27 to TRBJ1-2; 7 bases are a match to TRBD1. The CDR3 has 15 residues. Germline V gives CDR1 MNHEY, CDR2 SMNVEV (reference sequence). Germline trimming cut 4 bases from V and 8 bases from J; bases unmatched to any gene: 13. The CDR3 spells CASSSGTAVRLGYTF. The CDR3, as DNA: TGTGCCAGCAGTTCAGGGACAGCCGTTCGGTTAGGCTACACCTTC.

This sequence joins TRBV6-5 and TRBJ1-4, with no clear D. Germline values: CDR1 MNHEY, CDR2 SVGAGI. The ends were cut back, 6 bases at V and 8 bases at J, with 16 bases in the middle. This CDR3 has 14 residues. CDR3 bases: TGTGCCAGCAGCCGATCGCGTGACGGGGAAAAACTGTTTTTT. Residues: CASSRSRDGEKLFF.

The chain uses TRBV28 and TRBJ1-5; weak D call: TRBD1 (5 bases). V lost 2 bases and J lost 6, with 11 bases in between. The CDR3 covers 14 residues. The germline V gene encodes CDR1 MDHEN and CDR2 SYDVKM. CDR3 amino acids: CASSLGAKSQPQHF. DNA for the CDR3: TGTGCCAGCAGTTTAGGGGCTAAAAGTCAGCCCCAGCATTTT.

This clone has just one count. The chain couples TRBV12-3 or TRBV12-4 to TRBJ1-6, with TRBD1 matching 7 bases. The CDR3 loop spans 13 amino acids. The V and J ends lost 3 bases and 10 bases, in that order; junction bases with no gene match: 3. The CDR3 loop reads CASSFQGDSPLHF. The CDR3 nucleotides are TGTGCCAGCAGTTTCCAGGGGGACTCACCCCTCCACTTT.

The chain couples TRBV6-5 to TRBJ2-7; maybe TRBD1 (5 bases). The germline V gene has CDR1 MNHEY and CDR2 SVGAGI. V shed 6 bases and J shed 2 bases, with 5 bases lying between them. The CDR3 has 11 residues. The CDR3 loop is CASRTAYEQYF. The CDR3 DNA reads TGTGCCAGCAGGACAGCCTACGAGCAGTACTTC.

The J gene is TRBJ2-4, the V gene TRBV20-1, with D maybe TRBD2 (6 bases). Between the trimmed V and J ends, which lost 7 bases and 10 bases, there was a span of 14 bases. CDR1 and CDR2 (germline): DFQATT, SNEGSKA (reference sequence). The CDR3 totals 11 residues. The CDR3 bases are TGCAGTGTGGGAGGCGCTGAAATTCAGTACTTC. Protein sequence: CSVGGAEIQYF.

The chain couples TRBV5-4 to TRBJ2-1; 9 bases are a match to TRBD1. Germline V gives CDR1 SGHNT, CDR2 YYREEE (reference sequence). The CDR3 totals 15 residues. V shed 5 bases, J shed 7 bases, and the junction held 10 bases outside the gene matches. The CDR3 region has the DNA TGTGCCAGCAGGAACCAGGGGGACAGGGATAATGAGCAGTTCTTC. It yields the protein CASRNQGDRDNEQFF.

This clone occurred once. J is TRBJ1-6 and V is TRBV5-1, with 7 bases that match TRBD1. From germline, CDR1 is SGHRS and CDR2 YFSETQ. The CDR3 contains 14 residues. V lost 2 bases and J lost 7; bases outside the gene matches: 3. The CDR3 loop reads CASSLGTENSPLHF. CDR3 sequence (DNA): TGCGCCAGCAGCTTAGGGACAGAGAATTCACCCCTCCACTTT.

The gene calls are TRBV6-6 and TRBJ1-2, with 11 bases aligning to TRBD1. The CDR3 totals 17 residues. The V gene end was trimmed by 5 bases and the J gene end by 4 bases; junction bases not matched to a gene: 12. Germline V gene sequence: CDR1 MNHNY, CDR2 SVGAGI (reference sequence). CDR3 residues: CASSQWTGQGAAYGYTF. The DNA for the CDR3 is TGTGCCAGCAGTCAGTGGACCGGACAGGGGGCCGCCTATGGCTACACCTTC.

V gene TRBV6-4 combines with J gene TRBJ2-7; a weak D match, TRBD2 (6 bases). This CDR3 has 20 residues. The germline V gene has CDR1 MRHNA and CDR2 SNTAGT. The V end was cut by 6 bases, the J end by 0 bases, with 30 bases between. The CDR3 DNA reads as TGTGCCAGCAGCAGAGGCGGGGCCCAGTCGGGGCAGAAGAGCTCCTACGAGCAGTACTTC. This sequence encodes CASSRGGAQSGQKSSYEQYF.

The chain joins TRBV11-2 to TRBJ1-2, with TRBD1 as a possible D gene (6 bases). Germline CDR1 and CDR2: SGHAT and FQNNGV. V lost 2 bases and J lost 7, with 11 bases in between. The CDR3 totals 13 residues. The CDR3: CASSLNRGAGYTF. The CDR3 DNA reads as TGTGCCAGCAGCTTAAACCGGGGGGCTGGCTACACCTTC.

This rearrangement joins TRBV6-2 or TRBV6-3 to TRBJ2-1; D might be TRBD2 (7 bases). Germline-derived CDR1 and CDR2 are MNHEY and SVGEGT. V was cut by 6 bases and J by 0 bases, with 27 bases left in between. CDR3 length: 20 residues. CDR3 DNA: TGTGCCAGCAGCTCCCTGGGCGGCGGGGGCCGCCAATTCTCCTACAATGAGCAGTTCTTC. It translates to CASSSLGGGGRQFSYNEQFF.

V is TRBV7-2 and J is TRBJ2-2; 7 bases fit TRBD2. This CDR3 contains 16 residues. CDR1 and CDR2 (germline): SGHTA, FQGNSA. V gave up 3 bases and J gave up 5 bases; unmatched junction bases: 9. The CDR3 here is CASSLRSPGGTGELFF. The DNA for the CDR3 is TGTGCCAGCAGCTTGAGGTCCCCCGGGGGGACCGGGGAGCTGTTTTTT.

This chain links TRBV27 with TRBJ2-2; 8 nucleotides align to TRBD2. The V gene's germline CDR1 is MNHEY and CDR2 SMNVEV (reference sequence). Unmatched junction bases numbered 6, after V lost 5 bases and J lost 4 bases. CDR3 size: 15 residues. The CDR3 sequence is CASSPRGGVTGELFF. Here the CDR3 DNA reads TGTGCCAGCAGTCCCCGGGGGGGGGTCACCGGGGAGCTGTTTTTT.

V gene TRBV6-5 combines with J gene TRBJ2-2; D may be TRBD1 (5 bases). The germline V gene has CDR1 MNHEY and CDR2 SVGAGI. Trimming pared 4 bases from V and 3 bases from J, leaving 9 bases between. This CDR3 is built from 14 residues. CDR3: CASSSETDTGELFF. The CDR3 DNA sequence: TGTGCCAGCAGTTCTGAGACAGACACCGGGGAGCTGTTTTTT.

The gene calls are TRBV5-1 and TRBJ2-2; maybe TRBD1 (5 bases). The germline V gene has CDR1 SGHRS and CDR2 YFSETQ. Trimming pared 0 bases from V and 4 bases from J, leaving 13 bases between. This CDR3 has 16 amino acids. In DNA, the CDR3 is TGCGCCAGCAGCTTGGTAGCAGGGTCTGGCACCGGGGAGCTGTTTTTT. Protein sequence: CASSLVAGSGTGELFF.

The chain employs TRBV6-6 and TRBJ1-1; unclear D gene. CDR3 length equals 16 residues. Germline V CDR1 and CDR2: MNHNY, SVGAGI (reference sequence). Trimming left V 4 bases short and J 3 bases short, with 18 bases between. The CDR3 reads CASSWSISGADTEAFF. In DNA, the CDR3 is TGTGCCAGCAGTTGGAGTATCTCCGGTGCGGACACTGAAGCTTTCTTT.

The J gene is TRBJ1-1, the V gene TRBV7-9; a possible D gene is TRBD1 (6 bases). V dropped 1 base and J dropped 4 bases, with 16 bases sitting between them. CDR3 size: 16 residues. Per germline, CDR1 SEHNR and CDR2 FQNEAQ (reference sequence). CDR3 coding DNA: TGTGCCAGCAGCTTAGGTCCGGGGGGCAGGAGCACTGAAGCTTTCTTT. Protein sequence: CASSLGPGGRSTEAFF. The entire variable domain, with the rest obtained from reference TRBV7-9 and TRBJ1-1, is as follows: DTGVSQNPRHKITKRGQNVTFRCDPISEHNRLYWYRQTLGQGPEFLTYFQNEAQLEKSRLLSDRFSAERPKGSFSTLEIQRTEQGDSAMYLCASSLGPGGRSTEAFFGQGTRLTVV.

CDR3: CASSPGGGYSPLHF. The CDR3 nucleotides read TGTGCCAGCAGCCCCGGTGGGGGCTACTCACCCCTCCACTTT. The rearrangement links TRBV6-5 to TRBJ1-6, with D perhaps matching TRBD1 (6 bases). With 6 bases removed from V and 10 bases from J, the gap between germline ends came to 16 bases. This CDR3 region has 14 residues. Per germline, CDR1 MNHEY and CDR2 SVGAGI.

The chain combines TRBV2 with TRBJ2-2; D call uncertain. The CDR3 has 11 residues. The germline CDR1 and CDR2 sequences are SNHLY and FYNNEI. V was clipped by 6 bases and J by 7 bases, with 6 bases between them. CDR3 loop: CASRAGGELFF. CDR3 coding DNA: TGTGCCAGCAGGGCAGGCGGGGAGCTGTTTTTT.

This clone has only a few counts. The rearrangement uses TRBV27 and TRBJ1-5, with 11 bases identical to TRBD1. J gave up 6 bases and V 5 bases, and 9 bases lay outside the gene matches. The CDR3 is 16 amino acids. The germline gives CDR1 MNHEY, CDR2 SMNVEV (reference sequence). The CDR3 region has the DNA TGTGCCAGCAGTCGGCGGACAGGGGGCGCAGGTCAGCCCCAGCATTTT. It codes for CASSRRTGGAGQPQHF.

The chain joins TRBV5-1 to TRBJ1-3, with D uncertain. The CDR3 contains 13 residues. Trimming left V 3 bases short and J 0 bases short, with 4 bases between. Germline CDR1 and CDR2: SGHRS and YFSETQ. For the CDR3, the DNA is TGCGCCAGCAGCTCGTACTCTGGAAACACCATATATTTT. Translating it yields CASSSYSGNTIYF. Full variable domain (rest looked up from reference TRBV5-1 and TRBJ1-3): KAGVTQTPRYLIKTRGQQVTLSCSPISGHRSVSWYQQTPGQGLQFLFEYFSETQRNKGNFPGRFSGRQFSNSRSEMNVSTLELGDSALYLCASSSYSGNTIYFGEGSWLTVV.